The source of this TCR beta chain is a study of T cell changes during pregnancy in multiple sclerosis. This table comes from immunoSEQ multiplex PCR, and its TCRdb copy is limited to in-frame clones, with some not included. The sample yields around 58,000 clones, roughly 91% seen once. Germline loops: CDR1 MNHNS, CDR2 SASEGT. Trimming removed 7 bases at V and 2 bases at J, with 4 bases between. The CDR3 length is 11 residues. This sequence originates from a female donor with multiple sclerosis, enrolled in a pregnancy study. This material consisted of peripheral blood, taken before pregnancy. The chain has TRBV6-1 and TRBJ2-3; unclear D gene. The DNA of the CDR3 is TGTGCCAGCATTAACACAGATACGCAGTATTTT. This codes for CASINTDTQYF.